This TCR beta chain was documented in a study of T-cell reconstitution after alpha-beta-depleted transplantation in children. This CDR3 region has 12 residues. Between the trimmed V and J ends, which lost 5 bases and 9 bases, there was a span of 11 bases. CDR1 SGHTA and CDR2 FQGNSA come from the germline V gene. This clonotype has more than one count but fewer than ten. It was with unique molecular identifiers that the TCRbeta library was prepared. One entry per CDR3 protein, called by TCRdb with MiXCR from the PCR reads. The data show 420,000 or so distinct CDR3 sequences, roughly 11% seen once. The clonotype originates from a human donor who donated a stem cell graft to a child with acute myeloid leukemia. The V call is TRBV7-2, the J call TRBJ1-5, with D uncertain. The material was PBMCs from the stem cell graft donor, obtained from the stem cell graft. This CDR3 is CASSPHLGPQHF. CDR3 sequence (DNA): TGTGCCAGCAGCCCCCACCTTGGGCCCCAGCATTTT. Looking up the rest from reference TRBV7-2 and TRBJ1-5 gives the full variable domain: GAGVSQSPSNKVTEKGKDVELRCDPISGHTALYWYRQSLGQGLEFLIYFQGNSAPDKSGLPSDRFSAERTGGSVSTLTIQRTQQEDSAVYLCASSPHLGPQHFGDGTRLSIL.